These 5 T cell receptor beta chains were all obtained from the same sample, sequenced in a study of cytomegalovirus exposure and HLA in healthy donors. PCR used 60 Vbeta primers and 13 Jbeta primers. Here immunoSEQ multiplex PCR was the method, and the copy in TCRdb shows in-frame clones only, minus some. The sample comprises some 160,000 clones, about 64% of which are singletons, and about 4.5% rests with the top ten. Sequenced input: PBMCs. Every receptor here comes from a man in his sixties in good health and CMV-seronegative.

The chain has TRBV5-1 and TRBJ2-5; the match to TRBD2 covers 8 bases. The closer fit of TRBJ2-7 to the DNA end suggests the J call may be wrong. CDR3 length equals 14 residues. CDR1 is SGHRS and CDR2 is YFSETQ in the germline V gene. The CDR3 bases are TGCGCCAGCAGCCCGGGGACTAGTTCCTACGAGCAGTACTTC. Its translation is CASSPGTSSYEQYF.

V usage is TRBV6-1 and J usage is TRBJ1-2, with D possibly TRBD1 on 5 matching bases. The V end was cut by 4 bases, the J end by 2 bases, with 5 bases between. Germline lookup yields CDR1 MNHNS and CDR2 SASEGT. This CDR3 contains 12 residues. CDR3 protein: CASSGQNYGYTF. CDR3 in DNA: TGTGCCAGCAGTGGACAGAACTATGGCTACACCTTC.

The rearrangement uses TRBV6-5 and TRBJ2-3, with D unclear. The V and J ends lost 2 bases and 3 bases respectively, with 12 bases between them. CDR3 size: 15 residues. Germline assignment: CDR1 MNHEY and CDR2 SVGAGI. CDR3 sequence (DNA): TGTGCCAGCAGTTACCGTGGCAGATCGACAGATACGCAGTATTTT. Protein sequence: CASSYRGRSTDTQYF.

CDR3 amino acids: CASSNYRAPQPQHF. DNA for the CDR3: TGTGCCAGCAGTAATTACAGGGCTCCTCAGCCCCAGCATTTT. The genes are TRBV6-4 and TRBJ1-5, with a possible D match to TRBD1 (6 bases). Deletions cut 5 bases from V and 6 bases from J, with 14 bases between. Germline CDR1 is MRHNA and CDR2 is SNTAGT. CDR3 length: 14 residues.

The rearrangement joins TRBV6-5 to TRBJ2-7; 11 positions agree with TRBD1. V shed 6 bases and J 3 bases; nucleotides not matched to a gene: 4. Per germline, CDR1 MNHEY and CDR2 SVGAGI. The CDR3 consists of 14 residues. The CDR3 loop is CASSRGQGVYEQYF. Here the CDR3 DNA reads TGTGCCAGCAGCCGGGGACAGGGGGTCTACGAGCAGTACTTC.